This passage covers 28 T cell receptor beta chains from one sample sequenced in a study of T cells in Graves' hyperthyroidism and ophthalmopathy. Amplified TCR beta CDR3 regions derived from RNA transcripts. The TCR CDR3 first-round RT-PCR relied on the HTBI primer set. Using its own MiXCR run on the multiplex PCR reads, TCRdb lists one record per CDR3 protein. The table has around 610,000 distinct CDR3 sequences, 14% to 15% seen once; the top ten hold approximately 4.3%. Sequenced input: blood. The receptors stem from a woman aged 40 to 49 with Graves' ophthalmopathy.

As concerns this clonotype: It is likely a read error, because the conserved phenylalanine at the end of the CDR3 is missing. This chain connects TRBV12-3 or TRBV12-4 to TRBJ1-1; 8 nucleotides agree with TRBD1. The CDR3 loop spans 15 amino acids. The CDR3 loop is CASSVTGATNTEAFL. CDR3 coding DNA: TGTGCCAGCAGTGTGACAGGGGCTACCAACACTGAGGCTTTCTTA.

This clonotype was seen ten or more times. The rearrangement links TRBV6-5 to TRBJ2-5; D might be TRBD1 or TRBD2, each matching 6 bases. Looked up from germline, CDR1 is MNHEY and CDR2 is SVGAGI. The ends were cut back, 1 base at V and 5 bases at J, with 11 bases in the middle. The CDR3 length is 14 residues. The CDR3 DNA follows: TGTGCCAGCAGTTACTTCGGGGGCGGGGAGACCCAGTACTTC. Protein product: CASSYFGGGETQYF.

This clonotype was counted between two and nine times. This chain uses TRBV6-5 with TRBJ2-7, with D perhaps assigned TRBD1 or TRBD2 (5 bases each). V was shortened by 1 base and J by 3 bases, with 13 bases between the two germline ends. Germline values: CDR1 MNHEY, CDR2 SVGAGI. The CDR3 extends over 15 amino acids. The CDR3 here is CASSYYGTHLYEQYF. The CDR3 DNA is TGTGCCAGCAGTTACTATGGGACGCACCTCTACGAGCAGTACTTC.

This clonotype was seen ten or more times. As DNA, the CDR3 is TGTGCCAGCAGTGGGTATAGCTCCTACGAGCAGTACTTC. Translation gives CASSGYSSYEQYF. The chain employs TRBV6-1 and TRBJ2-7; no definite D call. In germline, CDR1 is MNHNS, CDR2 SASEGT. The CDR3 has 13 residues. Trimming left V 4 bases short and J 0 bases short, with 7 bases between.

This clonotype was recorded at least ten times. The CDR3 nucleotides read TGTGCCAGCAGCCAAGACCGGAGGGCAGGACCCACCGGGGAGCTGTTTTTT. Its translation: CASSQDRRAGPTGELFF. The chain recombines TRBV14 with TRBJ2-2, with TRBD2 as a possible D gene (6 bases). This CDR3 comprises 17 residues. Germline V gene lookup returns CDR1 SGHDN and CDR2 FVKESK. V lost 0 bases and J 4 bases, leaving 15 bases between the germline ends.

This clonotype has ten or more counts. The chain joins TRBV12-3 or TRBV12-4 to TRBJ1-5; D may be TRBD1 (5 bases). Trimming cost V 6 bases and J 4 bases, with 13 bases left between them. The length of the CDR3 is 14 residues. The CDR3 coding sequence is TGTGCCAGCAGCCAGCAGGCAGGGAATCAGCCCCAGCATTTT. This encodes CASSQQAGNQPQHF.

This clonotype was counted ten times or more. The V gene is TRBV28, the J gene TRBJ1-2, with D hard to call. Trimming took off 7 bases at V and 5 bases at J, with 17 bases between the two ends. CDR3 length: 14 amino acids. Per germline, CDR1 MDHEN and CDR2 SYDVKM. CDR3 sequence reads: CASTPRGDGYGYTF. The CDR3 nucleotides are TGTGCCAGCACCCCTCGGGGAGATGGGTATGGCTACACCTTC.

This clonotype was seen many times. The rearrangement uses TRBV15 and TRBJ2-4; 10 nucleotides agree with TRBD1. CDR3 size: 19 residues. Losses at the gene ends were 0 bases for V and 1 base for J; bases not matched to a gene: 9. Per the germline V gene, CDR1 is LNHNV and CDR2 is YYDKDF (reference sequence). The CDR3 loop reads CATSREGSTGGSAKNIQYF. The CDR3 DNA follows: TGTGCCACCAGCAGAGAAGGGTCGACAGGGGGCAGCGCCAAAAACATTCAGTACTTC.

The J gene is TRBJ2-3, the V gene TRBV6-2 or TRBV6-3; possibly TRBD1 for D (5 bases). V lost 5 bases, J lost 0 bases, and 18 bases lay in between. Germline V lookup: CDR1 MNHEY, CDR2 SVGEGT. This CDR3 is 17 amino acids long. The CDR3 here is CASSPYWAGLSTDTQYF. CDR3 DNA: TGTGCCAGCAGTCCTTACTGGGCAGGGCTCAGCACAGATACGCAGTATTTT.

This clonotype was seen many times. The chain carries TRBV18 and TRBJ2-7, with 12 bases aligning to TRBD1. This CDR3 region has 13 residues. J gave up 7 bases and V 6 bases, and 4 bases lay outside the gene matches. Germline CDR1 and CDR2: KGHSH and LQKENI. For the CDR3, the DNA is TGTGCCAGCTCGGGACAGGGGGCTTGGGAGCAGTACTTC. Its translation: CASSGQGAWEQYF.

This clonotype showed up many times. The V and J genes are TRBV7-2 and TRBJ2-7; D call uncertain. Germline CDR1 SGHTA, CDR2 FQGNSA. Trimming cost V 2 bases and J 4 bases, with 9 bases left between them. CDR3 length: 13 amino acids. The DNA of the CDR3 is TGTGCCAGCAGCTTAAAGACTGGATACGAGCAGTACTTC. It codes for CASSLKTGYEQYF.

The table lists this clonotype with many counts. The rearrangement uses TRBV11-3 and TRBJ1-2, with 10 positions matching TRBD1. Germline trimming cut 4 bases from V and 6 bases from J; bases unmatched to any gene: 5. Germline CDR1 reads SGHNT; CDR2 reads YENEEA. CDR3 length equals 14 residues. CDR3 sequence (DNA): TGTGCCAGCAGCTCCGGGACAGGGGTTGATGGCTACACCTTC. Translated: CASSSGTGVDGYTF.

The sample holds many counts of this clonotype. This chain joins TRBV12-3 or TRBV12-4 and TRBJ2-5; tentatively, D is TRBD2 (6 bases). Deletions cut 5 bases from V and 0 bases from J, with 13 bases between. This CDR3 is built from 15 residues. The CDR3 bases are TGTGCCAGCAGTCCTCGGGGCGGGGACCAAGAGACCCAGTACTTC. Translating it yields CASSPRGGDQETQYF.

Many counts were recorded for this clonotype. The V call is TRBV19, the J call TRBJ2-5; tentative D call: TRBD2 (5 bases). Germline V gene lookup returns CDR1 LNHDA and CDR2 SQIVND (reference sequence). Between the trimmed V and J ends, which lost 3 bases and 5 bases, there was a span of 13 bases. The CDR3 is made up of 14 amino acids. The CDR3 DNA reads as TGTGCCAGTAGTATCCCCGGGATATGGGAGACCCAGTACTTC. Protein sequence: CASSIPGIWETQYF.

The chain carries TRBV7-2 and TRBJ2-1; tentatively, D is TRBD2 (6 bases). Germline lookup yields CDR1 SGHTA and CDR2 FQGNSA. The V gene lost 5 bases and the J gene lost 8 bases, with 19 bases spanning the gap. The CDR3 contains 15 residues. The CDR3 sequence: CASSPAGLRIDEQFF. The CDR3 nucleotides are TGTGCCAGCAGCCCCGCCGGACTACGCATCGATGAGCAGTTCTTC.

The chain has TRBV7-2 and TRBJ1-2; D gene uncertain. Looked up from germline, CDR1 is SGHTA and CDR2 is FQGNSA. This CDR3 is 15 amino acids long. V gave up 5 bases and J gave up 0 bases, with 13 bases separating them. As DNA, the CDR3 is TGTGCCAGCAGCCGAGGCTCAGGCGCTAACTATGGCTACACCTTC. It specifies CASSRGSGANYGYTF.

This clonotype came up many times. V and J are TRBV29-1 and TRBJ1-1; no clear D gene. Trimming stripped 3 bases from V and 5 bases from J, with 7 bases between. Germline CDR1 reads SQVTM; CDR2 reads ANQGSEA. This CDR3 contains 11 residues. CDR3 in DNA: TGCAGCGTTGATGCCCCGACTGAAGCTTTCTTT. Translation gives CSVDAPTEAFF.

This clonotype has a handful of counts. V gene TRBV7-2 combines with J gene TRBJ2-5, with no clear D. The CDR3 totals 14 residues. The V and J ends lost 1 base and 3 bases respectively, with 9 bases between them. Germline CDR1 SGHTA, CDR2 FQGNSA. This CDR3 reads CASSLDPVEETQYF. CDR3 coding DNA: TGTGCCAGCAGCTTAGACCCGGTTGAAGAGACCCAGTACTTC.

Ten or more counts support this clonotype. This chain joins TRBV6-5 and TRBJ2-7; tentatively, D is TRBD1 (6 bases). CDR1 and CDR2 (germline): MNHEY, SVGAGI. The CDR3 spans 15 residues. V lost 2 bases and J lost 3, with 14 bases in between. The CDR3 here is CASSYGPTGDYEQYF. Here the CDR3 DNA reads TGTGCCAGCAGTTACGGGCCGACAGGAGACTACGAGCAGTACTTC.

This clonotype was counted many times. The chain has TRBV6-1 and TRBJ1-2; D is undetermined. This CDR3 has 12 residues. V lost 10 bases and J lost 6, with 15 bases in between. Germline values: CDR1 MNHNS, CDR2 SASEGT. The CDR3 DNA follows: TGTGCCATCCCCCCGGCGACGAATGGCTACACCTTC. Amino acids: CAIPPATNGYTF.

This clonotype was found many times. V usage is TRBV2 and J usage is TRBJ2-7; a possible D gene is TRBD1 (5 bases). From germline, CDR1 is SNHLY and CDR2 FYNNEI. V was cut by 8 bases and J by 2 bases, with 13 bases left in between. This CDR3 is built from 13 residues. The DNA of the CDR3 is TGTGCCAGCGGGGCAGTTCGGACCTACGAGCAGTACTTC. Its protein is CASGAVRTYEQYF.

In its sample, this clonotype was seen many times. The chain joins TRBV20-1 to TRBJ2-2, with D hard to call. Germline loops: CDR1 DFQATT, CDR2 SNEGSKA (reference sequence). With 3 bases removed from V and 6 bases from J, the gap between germline ends came to 8 bases. The CDR3 runs to 12 residues. CDR3 region: CSASSGAGELFF. CDR3 bases: TGCAGTGCTAGTTCTGGGGCCGGGGAGCTGTTTTTT.

This clonotype was seen repeatedly, ten times or more. The J gene is TRBJ1-1, the V gene TRBV6-2 or TRBV6-3; D might be TRBD1 (6 bases). Per the germline V gene, CDR1 is MNHEY and CDR2 is SVGEGT. The CDR3 spans 16 residues. Trimming cost V 5 bases and J 6 bases, with 22 bases left between them. The CDR3 here is CASSKTPQGPVAEAFF. Written as DNA, the CDR3 is TGTGCCAGCAGTAAAACCCCCCAGGGGCCCGTGGCTGAAGCTTTCTTT.

This clonotype was counted many times. V and J are TRBV6-5 and TRBJ2-2; D not resolved. Germline V gene sequence: CDR1 MNHEY, CDR2 SVGAGI. V was pared by 2 bases and J by 4 bases, with 17 bases between. The CDR3 loop spans 17 amino acids. This CDR3 reads CASSYPARGIGTGELFF. The CDR3 DNA is TGTGCCAGCAGTTACCCGGCTAGAGGTATCGGCACCGGGGAGCTGTTTTTT.

There are many counts of this clonotype. The gene calls are TRBV6-1 and TRBJ1-2, with no clear D. The CDR3 has 14 residues. V gave up 5 bases and J gave up 6 bases, with 16 bases separating them. CDR1 and CDR2 from the germline V gene are MNHNS and SASEGT. The CDR3 nucleotides are TGTGCCAGCAGTCCGACCGGAGCATGGCATGGCTACACCTTC. It specifies CASSPTGAWHGYTF.

This clonotype was counted ten times or more. The genes are TRBV15 and TRBJ2-5; D remains unclear. Trimming stripped 8 bases from V and 3 bases from J, with 13 bases between. CDR1 and CDR2 (germline): LNHNV, YYDKDF (reference sequence). CDR3 length: 13 amino acids. The CDR3 DNA follows: TGTGCCACCGGGGTCGGGCTGGAAGAGACCCAGTACTTC. Protein product: CATGVGLEETQYF.

J is TRBJ1-1 and V is TRBV29-1, with D maybe TRBD1 (6 bases). Trimming shortened V by 4 bases and J by 6 bases, and 9 bases separated the two germline ends. CDR1 is SQVTM, CDR2 ANQGSEA, per germline. CDR3 length equals 11 residues. CDR3 protein: CSVVQGAEAFF. CDR3 bases: TGCAGCGTTGTACAGGGCGCTGAAGCTTTCTTT.

This clonotype came up a few times. The chain couples TRBV13 to TRBJ1-1; D uncertain. CDR1 and CDR2 from the germline V gene are PRHDT and FYEKMQ (reference sequence). This CDR3 comprises 13 residues. The germline V and J ends were trimmed by 2 bases and 7 bases, with 11 bases remaining between them. The CDR3 is CASSLTALGEAFF. CDR3 nucleotide sequence: TGTGCCAGCAGCTTAACGGCACTCGGTGAAGCTTTCTTT.